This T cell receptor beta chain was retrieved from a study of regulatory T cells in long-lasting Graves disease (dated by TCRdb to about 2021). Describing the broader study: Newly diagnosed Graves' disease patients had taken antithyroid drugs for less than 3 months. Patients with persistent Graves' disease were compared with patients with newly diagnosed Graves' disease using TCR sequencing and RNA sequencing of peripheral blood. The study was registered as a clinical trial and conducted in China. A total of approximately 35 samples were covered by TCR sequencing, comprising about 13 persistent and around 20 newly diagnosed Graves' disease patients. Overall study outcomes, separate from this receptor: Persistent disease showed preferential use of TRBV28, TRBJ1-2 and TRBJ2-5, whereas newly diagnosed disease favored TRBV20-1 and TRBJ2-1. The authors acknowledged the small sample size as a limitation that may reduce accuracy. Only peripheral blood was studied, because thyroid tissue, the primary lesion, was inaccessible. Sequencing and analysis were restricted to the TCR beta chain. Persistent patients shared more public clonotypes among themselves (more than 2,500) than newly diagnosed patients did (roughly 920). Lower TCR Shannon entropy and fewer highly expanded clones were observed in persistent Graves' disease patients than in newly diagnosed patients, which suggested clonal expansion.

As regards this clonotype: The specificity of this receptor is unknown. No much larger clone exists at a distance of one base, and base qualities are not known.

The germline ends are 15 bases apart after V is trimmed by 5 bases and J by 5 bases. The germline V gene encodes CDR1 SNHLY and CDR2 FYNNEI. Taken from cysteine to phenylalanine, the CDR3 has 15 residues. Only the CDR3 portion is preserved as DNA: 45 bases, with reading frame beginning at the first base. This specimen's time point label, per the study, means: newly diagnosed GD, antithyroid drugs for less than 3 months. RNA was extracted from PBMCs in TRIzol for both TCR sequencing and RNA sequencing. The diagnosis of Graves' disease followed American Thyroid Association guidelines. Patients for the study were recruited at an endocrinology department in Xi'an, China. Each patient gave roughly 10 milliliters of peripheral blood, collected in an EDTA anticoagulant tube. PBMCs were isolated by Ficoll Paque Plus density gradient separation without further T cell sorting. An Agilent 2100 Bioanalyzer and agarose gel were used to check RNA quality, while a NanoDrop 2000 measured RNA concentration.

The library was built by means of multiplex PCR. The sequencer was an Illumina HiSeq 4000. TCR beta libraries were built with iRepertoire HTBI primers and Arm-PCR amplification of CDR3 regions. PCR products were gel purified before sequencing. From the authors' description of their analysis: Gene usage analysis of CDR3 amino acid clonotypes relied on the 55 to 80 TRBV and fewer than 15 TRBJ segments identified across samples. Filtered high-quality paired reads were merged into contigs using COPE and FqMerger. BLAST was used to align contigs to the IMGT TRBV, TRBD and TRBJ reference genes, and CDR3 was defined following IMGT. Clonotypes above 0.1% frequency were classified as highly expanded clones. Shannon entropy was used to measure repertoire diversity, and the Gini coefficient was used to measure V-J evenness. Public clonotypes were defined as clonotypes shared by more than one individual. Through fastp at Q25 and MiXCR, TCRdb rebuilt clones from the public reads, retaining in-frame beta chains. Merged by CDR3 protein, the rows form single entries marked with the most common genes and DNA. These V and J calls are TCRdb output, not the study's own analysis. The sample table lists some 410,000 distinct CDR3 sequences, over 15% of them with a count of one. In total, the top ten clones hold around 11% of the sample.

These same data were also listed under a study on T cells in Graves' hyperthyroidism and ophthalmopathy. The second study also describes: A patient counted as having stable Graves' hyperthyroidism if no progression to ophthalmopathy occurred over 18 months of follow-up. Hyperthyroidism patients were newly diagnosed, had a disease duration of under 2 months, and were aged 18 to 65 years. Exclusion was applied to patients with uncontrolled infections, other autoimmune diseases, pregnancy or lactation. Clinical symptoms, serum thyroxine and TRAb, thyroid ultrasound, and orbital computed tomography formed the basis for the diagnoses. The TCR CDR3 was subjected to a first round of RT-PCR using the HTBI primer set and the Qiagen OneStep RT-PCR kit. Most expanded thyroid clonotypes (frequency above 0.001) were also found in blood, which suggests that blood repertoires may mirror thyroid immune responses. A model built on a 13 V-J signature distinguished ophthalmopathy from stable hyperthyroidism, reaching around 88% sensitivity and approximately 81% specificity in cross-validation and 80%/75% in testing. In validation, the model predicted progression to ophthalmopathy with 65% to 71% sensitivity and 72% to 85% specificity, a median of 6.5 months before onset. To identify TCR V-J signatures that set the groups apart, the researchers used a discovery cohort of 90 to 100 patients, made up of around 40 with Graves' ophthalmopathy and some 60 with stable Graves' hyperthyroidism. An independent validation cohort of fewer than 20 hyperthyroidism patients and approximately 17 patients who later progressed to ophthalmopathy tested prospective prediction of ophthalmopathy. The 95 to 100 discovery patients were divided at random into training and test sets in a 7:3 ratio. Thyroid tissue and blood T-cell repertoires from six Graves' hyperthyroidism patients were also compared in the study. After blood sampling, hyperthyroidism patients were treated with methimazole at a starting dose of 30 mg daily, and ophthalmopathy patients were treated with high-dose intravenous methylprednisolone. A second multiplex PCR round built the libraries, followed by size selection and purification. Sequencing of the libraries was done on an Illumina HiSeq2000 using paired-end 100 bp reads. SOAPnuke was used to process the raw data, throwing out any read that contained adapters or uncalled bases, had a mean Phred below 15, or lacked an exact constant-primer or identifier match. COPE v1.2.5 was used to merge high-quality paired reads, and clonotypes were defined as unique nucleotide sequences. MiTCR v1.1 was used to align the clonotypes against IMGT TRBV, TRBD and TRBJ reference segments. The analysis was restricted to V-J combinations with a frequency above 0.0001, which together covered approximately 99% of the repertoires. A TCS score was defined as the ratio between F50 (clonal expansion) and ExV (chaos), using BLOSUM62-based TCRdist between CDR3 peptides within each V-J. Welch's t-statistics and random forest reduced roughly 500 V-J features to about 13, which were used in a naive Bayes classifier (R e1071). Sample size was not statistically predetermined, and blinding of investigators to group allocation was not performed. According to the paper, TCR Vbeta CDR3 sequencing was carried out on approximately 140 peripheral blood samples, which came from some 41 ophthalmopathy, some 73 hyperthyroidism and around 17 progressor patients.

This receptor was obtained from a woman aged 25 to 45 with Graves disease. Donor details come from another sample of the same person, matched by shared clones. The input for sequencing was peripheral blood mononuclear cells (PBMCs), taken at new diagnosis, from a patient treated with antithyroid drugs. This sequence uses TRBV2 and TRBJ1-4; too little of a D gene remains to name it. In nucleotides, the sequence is TGTGCCAGCAGTCCTGGGTGGGGAGGCAATGAAAAACTGTTTTTT. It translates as CASSPGWGGNEKLFF.